This T cell receptor (beta chain) was documented in a study of T cell responses to AZD1222 COVID-19 vaccine. Germline assignment: CDR1 SGDLS and CDR2 YYNGEE. Germline trimming cut 0 bases from V and 2 bases from J; bases unmatched to any gene: 11. CDR3 length equals 18 residues. Whole-study findings and limits: Across spike, vaccine-associated CD4 TCRs were found, dominant at 160-218 and 743-854. Receipt of two AZD1222 doses was followed by a rise in Spike-specific TCR breadth and depth. Seropositive status at baseline applied to only five to seven AZD1222 recipients.

A remark on this clone: The antigen is undetermined.

The data were produced by immunoSEQ multiplex PCR, yet TCRdb's version contains in-frame clones alone and is incomplete. The profile shows 70,000 to 90,000 clones, approximately 83% of them singletons. This rearrangement joins TRBV9 to TRBJ2-1, with 7 bases fitting TRBD2. The starting material was peripheral blood, obtained 28 days after the second AZD1222 dose. The clonotype comes from an adult who received the AZD1222 COVID-19 vaccine. The CDR3 DNA follows: TGTGCCAGCAGCGTAGAAGGGTCTGGCGGGAGAGCCTACAATGAGCAGTTCTTC. Protein product: CASSVEGSGGRAYNEQFF.